Below, 7 T cell receptor beta chains from the same sample are listed, as sequenced in a study of blood T cell repertoires in COVID-19. Method: immunoSEQ multiplex PCR; TCRdb's copy keeps in-frame clones and lacks some. The table shows about 300,000 clones, with 86% occurring only once. Material: PBMCs or T cells enriched from blood (not recorded which). The receptor source for this set is a woman aged 18-29 years who had recovered from COVID-19.

The V gene is TRBV19, the J gene TRBJ1-5, with D maybe TRBD1 (5 bases). Germline values: CDR1 LNHDA, CDR2 SQIVND (reference sequence). V lost 3 bases to trimming and J lost 0 bases, with 15 bases between them. This CDR3 has 17 amino acids. The DNA for the CDR3 is TGTGCCAGTAGTATGGAGCGGGGGAGAGGTAGCAATCAGCCCCAGCATTTT. Protein: CASSMERGRGSNQPQHF.

The J gene is TRBJ2-1, the V gene TRBV10-3; D is unclear. The V gene lost 1 base and the J gene lost 9 bases, with 13 bases spanning the gap. The CDR3 length is 14 residues. CDR1 ENHRY and CDR2 SYGVKD come from the germline V gene. CDR3 coding DNA: TGTGCCATCAGTGAGTTAGGTACTCGAGGTGAGCAGTTCTTC. Its protein product is CAISELGTRGEQFF.

The genes are TRBV12-5 and TRBJ2-2; 7 positions match TRBD1. The CDR3 is 18 residues long. J lost 0 bases, V lost 3 bases, and 10 bases had no gene match. Germline V gene sequence: CDR1 LGHNT, CDR2 FRNRAP. The DNA of the CDR3 is TGTGCTAGTGGTTTTGATATGGACAGGAAGACGAACACCGGGGAGCTGTTTTTT. Encoded protein: CASGFDMDRKTNTGELFF. Based on the CDR3 plus reference TRBV12-5 and TRBJ2-2, the full variable domain is DARVTQTPRHKVTEMGQEVTMRCQPILGHNTVFWYRQTMMQGLELLAYFRNRAPLDDSGMPKDRFSAEMPDATLATLKIQPSEPRDSAVYFCASGFDMDRKTNTGELFFGEGSRLTVL.

The genes are TRBV29-1 and TRBJ2-3, with D possibly being TRBD2 (5 bases). Per the germline V gene, CDR1 is SQVTM and CDR2 is ANQGSEA. With 4 bases removed from V and 6 bases from J, the gap between germline ends came to 20 bases. The CDR3 is 15 residues long. In nucleotides, the CDR3 is TGCAGCGTTGGTGTTTTTGGGAGTCGGTCGGATACGCAGTATTTT. Protein: CSVGVFGSRSDTQYF.

The chain recombines TRBV18 with TRBJ2-1; no definite D call. This CDR3 region has 14 residues. V dropped 8 bases and J dropped 4 bases, with 15 bases sitting between them. Germline V CDR1 and CDR2: KGHSH, LQKENI. CDR3 nucleotide sequence: TGTGCCAGCAACAGACGCCCCAATTACAATGAGCAGTTCTTC. Its protein product is CASNRRPNYNEQFF.

This chain joins TRBV3-1 (or the pseudogene TRBV3-2) and TRBJ2-3; D might be TRBD1 (5 bases). The CDR3 is made up of 16 amino acids. The germline V gene encodes CDR1 LGHDT and CDR2 YNNKEL (reference sequence). Trimming shortened V by 1 base and J by 3 bases, and 14 bases separated the two germline ends. The CDR3 region is CASSQGGTWGTDTQYF. CDR3 DNA sequence: TGTGCCAGCAGCCAAGGGGGCACTTGGGGAACAGATACGCAGTATTTT.

Here the CDR3 reads CASSTPGDRLNTEAFF. In DNA form, the CDR3 reads TGTGCCAGTAGTACACCGGGGGACAGGCTAAACACTGAAGCTTTCTTT. The chain carries TRBV19 and TRBJ1-1, with 8 bases matching TRBD1. Per the germline V gene, CDR1 is LNHDA and CDR2 is SQIVND (reference sequence). The V and J ends lost 4 bases and 2 bases, in that order; junction bases with no gene match: 9. The CDR3 spans 16 residues.